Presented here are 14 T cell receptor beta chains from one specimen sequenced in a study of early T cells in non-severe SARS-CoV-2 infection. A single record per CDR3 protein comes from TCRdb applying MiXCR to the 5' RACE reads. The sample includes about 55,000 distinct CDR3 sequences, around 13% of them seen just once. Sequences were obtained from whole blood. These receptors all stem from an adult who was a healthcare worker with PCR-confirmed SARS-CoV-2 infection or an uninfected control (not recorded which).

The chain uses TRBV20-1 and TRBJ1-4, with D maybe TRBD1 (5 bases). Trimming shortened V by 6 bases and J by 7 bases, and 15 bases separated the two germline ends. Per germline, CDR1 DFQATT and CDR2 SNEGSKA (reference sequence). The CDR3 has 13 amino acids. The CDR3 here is CSAEGPESEKLFF. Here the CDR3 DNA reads TGCAGTGCCGAGGGGCCTGAGAGTGAAAAACTGTTTTTT.

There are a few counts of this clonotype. CDR3 sequence: CASEAGHGTDTQYF. The DNA for the CDR3 is TGTGCTAGTGAAGCGGGGCACGGTACAGATACGCAGTATTTT. The genes are TRBV12-5 and TRBJ2-3; 7 nucleotides align to TRBD2. There are 14 residues in the CDR3. With 7 bases clipped from V and 3 bases from J, the junction kept 7 bases outside the gene matches. Germline values: CDR1 LGHNT, CDR2 FRNRAP.

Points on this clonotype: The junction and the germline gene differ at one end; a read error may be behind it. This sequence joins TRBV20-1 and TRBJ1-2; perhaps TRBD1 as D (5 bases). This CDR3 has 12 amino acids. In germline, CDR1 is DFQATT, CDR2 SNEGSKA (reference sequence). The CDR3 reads CSARQGNYSYTF. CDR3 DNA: TGCAGTGCTAGACAGGGAAACTATAGCTACACCTTC.

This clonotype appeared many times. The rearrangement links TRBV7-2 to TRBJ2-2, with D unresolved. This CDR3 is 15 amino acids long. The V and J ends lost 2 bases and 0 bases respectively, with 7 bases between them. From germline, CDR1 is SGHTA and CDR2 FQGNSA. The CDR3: CASSLHTTNTGELFF. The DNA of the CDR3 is TGTGCCAGCAGCTTACACACCACGAACACCGGGGAGCTGTTTTTT. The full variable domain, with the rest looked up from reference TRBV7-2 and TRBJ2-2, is GAGVSQSPSNKVTEKGKDVELRCDPISGHTALYWYRQSLGQGLEFLIYFQGNSAPDKSGLPSDRFSAERTGGSVSTLTIQRTQQEDSAVYLCASSLHTTNTGELFFGEGSRLTVL.

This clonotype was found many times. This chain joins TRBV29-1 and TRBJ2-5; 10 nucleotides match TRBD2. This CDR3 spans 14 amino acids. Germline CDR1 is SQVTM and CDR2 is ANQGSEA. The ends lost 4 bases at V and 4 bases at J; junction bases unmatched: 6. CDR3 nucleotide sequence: TGCAGCGTTGCACGGTCTAGCGGGAGAGAGACCCAGTACTTC. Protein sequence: CSVARSSGRETQYF.

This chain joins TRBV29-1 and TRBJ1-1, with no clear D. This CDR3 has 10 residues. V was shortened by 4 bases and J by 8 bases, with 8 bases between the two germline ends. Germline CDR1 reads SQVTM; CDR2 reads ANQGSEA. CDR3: CSVGPVEAFF. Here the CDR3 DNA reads TGCAGCGTTGGTCCAGTAGAAGCTTTCTTT.

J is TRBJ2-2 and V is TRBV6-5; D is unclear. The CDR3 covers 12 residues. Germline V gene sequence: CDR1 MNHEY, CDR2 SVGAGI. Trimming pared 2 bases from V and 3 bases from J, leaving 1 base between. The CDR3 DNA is TGTGCCAGCAGTTACGACACCGGGGAGCTGTTTTTT. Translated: CASSYDTGELFF.

The CDR3 DNA follows: TGTGCCAGCAGTCGACCGGGTACTGAAGCTTTCTTT. It specifies CASSRPGTEAFF. The gene calls are TRBV27 and TRBJ1-1, with D unresolved. Deletions cut 5 bases from V and 5 bases from J, with 9 bases between. The CDR3 is 12 residues long. Germline V gene lookup returns CDR1 MNHEY and CDR2 SMNVEV (reference sequence).

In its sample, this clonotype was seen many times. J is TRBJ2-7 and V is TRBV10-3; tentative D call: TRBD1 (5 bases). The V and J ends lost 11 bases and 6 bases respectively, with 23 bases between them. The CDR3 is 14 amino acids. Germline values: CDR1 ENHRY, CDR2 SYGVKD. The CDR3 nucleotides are TGTGCCTCCAGGCCAGGGAAGGTTCCCGGCGAGCAGTACTTC. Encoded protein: CASRPGKVPGEQYF.

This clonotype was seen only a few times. CDR3 nucleotide sequence: TGTGCCACATCACAGGGGAGGAACACTGAAGCTTTCTTT. Its protein is CATSQGRNTEAFF. The chain is built from TRBV21-1 and TRBJ1-1; whether TRBD1, the table's D call, matches the DNA was not checked. TRBV21-1 is recorded as a pseudogene. This CDR3 contains 13 residues.

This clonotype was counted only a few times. As DNA, the CDR3 is TGTGCCAGCAGCACCCCGATCCGGGACTTTCCCCATCCTGCCTACGAGCAGTACTTC. This encodes CASSTPIRDFPHPAYEQYF. This chain joins TRBV7-2 and TRBJ2-7; a weak D match, TRBD2 (6 bases). The V gene's germline CDR1 is SGHTA and CDR2 FQGNSA. The V gene lost 5 bases and the J gene lost 2 bases, with 28 bases spanning the gap. This CDR3 has 19 residues.

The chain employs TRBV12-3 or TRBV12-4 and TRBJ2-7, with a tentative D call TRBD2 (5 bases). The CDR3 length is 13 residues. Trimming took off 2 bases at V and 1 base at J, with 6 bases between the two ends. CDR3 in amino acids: CASSLRGSYEQYF. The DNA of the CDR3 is TGTGCCAGCAGTTTACGGGGTTCCTACGAGCAGTACTTC.

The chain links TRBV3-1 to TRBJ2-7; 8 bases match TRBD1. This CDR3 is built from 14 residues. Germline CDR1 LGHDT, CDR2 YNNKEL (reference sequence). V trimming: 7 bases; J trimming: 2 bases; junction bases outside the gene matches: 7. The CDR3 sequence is CASTWTGRTYEQYF. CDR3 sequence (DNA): TGTGCCAGCACCTGGACAGGGAGAACCTACGAGCAGTACTTC.

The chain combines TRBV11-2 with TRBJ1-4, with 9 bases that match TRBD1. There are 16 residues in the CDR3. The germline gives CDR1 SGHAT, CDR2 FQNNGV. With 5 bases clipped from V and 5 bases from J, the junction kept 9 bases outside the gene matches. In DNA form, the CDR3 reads TGTGCCAGCAGCCTCCTTTGGGGACAGGGAAATGAAAAACTGTTTTTT. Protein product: CASSLLWGQGNEKLFF. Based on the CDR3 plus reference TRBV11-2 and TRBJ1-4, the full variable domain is EAGVAQSPRYKIIEKRQSVAFWCNPISGHATLYWYQQILGQGPKLLIQFQNNGVVDDSQLPKDRFSAERLKGVDSTLKIQPAKLEDSAVYLCASSLLWGQGNEKLFFGSGTQLSVL.